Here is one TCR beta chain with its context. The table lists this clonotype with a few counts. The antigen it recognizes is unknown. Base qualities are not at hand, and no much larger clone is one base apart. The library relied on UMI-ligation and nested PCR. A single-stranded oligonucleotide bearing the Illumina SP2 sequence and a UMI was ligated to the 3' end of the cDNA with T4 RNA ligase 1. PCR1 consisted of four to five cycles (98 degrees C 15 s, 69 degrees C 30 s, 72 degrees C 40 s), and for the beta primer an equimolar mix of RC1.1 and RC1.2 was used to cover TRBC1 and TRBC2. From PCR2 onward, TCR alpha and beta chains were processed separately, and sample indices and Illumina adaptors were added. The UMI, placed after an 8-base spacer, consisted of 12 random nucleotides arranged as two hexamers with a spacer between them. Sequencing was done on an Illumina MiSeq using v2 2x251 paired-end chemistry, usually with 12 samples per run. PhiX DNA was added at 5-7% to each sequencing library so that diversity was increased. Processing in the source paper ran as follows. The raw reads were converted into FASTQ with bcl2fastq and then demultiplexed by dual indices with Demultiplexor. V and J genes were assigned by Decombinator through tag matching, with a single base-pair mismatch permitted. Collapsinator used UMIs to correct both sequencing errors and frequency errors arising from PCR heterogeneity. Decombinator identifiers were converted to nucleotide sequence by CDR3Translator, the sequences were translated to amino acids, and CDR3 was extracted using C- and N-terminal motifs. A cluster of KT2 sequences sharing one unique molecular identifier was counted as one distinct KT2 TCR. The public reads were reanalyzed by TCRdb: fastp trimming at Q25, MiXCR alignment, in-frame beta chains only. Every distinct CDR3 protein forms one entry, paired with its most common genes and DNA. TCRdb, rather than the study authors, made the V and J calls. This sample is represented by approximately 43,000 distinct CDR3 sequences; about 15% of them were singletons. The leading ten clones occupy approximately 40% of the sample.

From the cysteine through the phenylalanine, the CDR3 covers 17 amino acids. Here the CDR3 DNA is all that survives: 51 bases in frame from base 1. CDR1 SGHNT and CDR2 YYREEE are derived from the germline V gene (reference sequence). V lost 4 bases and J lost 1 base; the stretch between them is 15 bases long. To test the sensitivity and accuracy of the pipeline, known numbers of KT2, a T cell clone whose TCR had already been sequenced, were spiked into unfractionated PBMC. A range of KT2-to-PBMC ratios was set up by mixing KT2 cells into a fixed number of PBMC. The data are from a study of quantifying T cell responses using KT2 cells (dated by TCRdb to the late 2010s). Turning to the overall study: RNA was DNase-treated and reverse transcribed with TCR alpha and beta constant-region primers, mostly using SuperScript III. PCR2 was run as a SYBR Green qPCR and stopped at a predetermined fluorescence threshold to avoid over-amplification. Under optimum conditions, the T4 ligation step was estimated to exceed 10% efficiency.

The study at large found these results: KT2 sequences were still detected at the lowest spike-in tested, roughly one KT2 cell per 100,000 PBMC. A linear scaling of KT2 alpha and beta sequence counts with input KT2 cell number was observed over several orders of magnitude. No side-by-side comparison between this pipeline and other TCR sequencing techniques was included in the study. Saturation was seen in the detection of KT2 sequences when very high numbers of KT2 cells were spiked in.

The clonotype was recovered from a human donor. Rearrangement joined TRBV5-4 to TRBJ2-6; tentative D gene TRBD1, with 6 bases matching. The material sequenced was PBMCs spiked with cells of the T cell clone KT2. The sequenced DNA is TGTGCCAGCAGCATGGGGGCCACAGTGTCTGGGGCCAACGTCCTGACTTTC. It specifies CASSMGATVSGANVLTF.